This T cell receptor (beta chain) derives from a study of T cells in Graves' hyperthyroidism and ophthalmopathy. As regards this clonotype: The antigen remains unidentified.

CDR3 length: 17 amino acids. The germline V gene encodes CDR1 SEHNR and CDR2 FQNEAQ (reference sequence). The trim removed 4 bases at V and 0 bases at J, leaving 8 bases unmatched. Study outcomes and limitations: Most clonotypes expanded in the thyroid (above 0.001) were also present in blood. The model's output predicted ophthalmopathy at a median of 6.5 months prior to onset.

Diagnosis of hyperthyroidism was new in patients aged 18 to 65, and its duration was under 2 months. Based on clinical symptoms, serum thyroxine and TRAb, thyroid ultrasound and orbital computed tomography, diagnoses were reached. TCR beta CDR3 sequences were amplified from RNA transcripts. HTBI primers drove first-round RT-PCR of the TCR CDR3. TCRdb re-called the multiplex PCR reads through MiXCR, storing one row per CDR3 protein. The sample lists hundreds of thousands of distinct CDR3 sequences; more than 30% were seen once. The V call is TRBV7-9, the J call TRBJ1-3; 8 positions match TRBD1. Sample: blood. The clonotype originates from a man younger than 35 with Graves' hyperthyroidism. CDR3 amino acids: CASSSPGQDFSGNTIYF. DNA of the CDR3: TGTGCCAGCAGCTCACCGGGACAGGATTTCTCTGGAAACACCATATATTTT.